This T cell receptor (beta chain) was sequenced for a study of blood T cell dynamics during melanoma immunotherapy. Trimming at V came to 4 bases and at J to 6 bases, leaving 11 bases not matched to a gene. The CDR3 has 15 residues. Germline CDR1 and CDR2: MNHEY and SMNVEV (reference sequence). Time point: pre-treatment baseline. Only in-frame clones appear in the TCRdb table, and some are missing; sequencing was by immunoSEQ multiplex PCR. The sample lists 8,500 to 10,000 clones; about 86% were seen once. The sample consisted of blood, taken from a patient treated with checkpoint blockade. The chain employs TRBV27 and TRBJ1-1, with 7 positions matching TRBD1. The receptor was derived from a human donor with melanoma. CDR3 sequence (DNA): TGTGCCAGCAGTTATCGGCCAGGGGGTAATGCTGAAGCTTTCTTT. Amino acids: CASSYRPGGNAEAFF.